A single sample gave rise to the 30 T cell receptor beta chains below, sequenced in a study of T cell responses to AZD1222 COVID-19 vaccine. Using immunoSEQ multiplex PCR, the repertoire was profiled, and TCRdb retains in-frame clones only, with some absent. The repertoire holds 110,000 to 150,000 clones, with 85% to 95% as singletons. Specimen: peripheral blood, collected on day 0 of AZD1222 vaccination. The receptors originated from an adult in good health.

The chain combines TRBV5-5 with TRBJ2-1; 7 bases are shared with TRBD1. The CDR3 loop spans 15 amino acids. The trim removed 1 base at V and 8 bases at J, leaving 9 bases unmatched. Germline-derived CDR1 and CDR2 are SGHKS and YYEKEE (reference sequence). CDR3 DNA sequence: TGTGCCAGCAGCTTGTACGCGACAGGGCTCGATGAGCAGTTCTTC. As protein: CASSLYATGLDEQFF.

The CDR3 here is CASSQAQAGRYEQYF. The DNA for the CDR3 is TGCGCCAGCAGCCAAGCTCAAGCGGGACGTTACGAGCAGTACTTC. The chain is built from TRBV4-1 and TRBJ2-7, with 7 bases matching TRBD2. After removal of 1 base from V and 4 bases from J, the junction contained 7 bases not matched to a gene. Germline CDR1 MGHRA, CDR2 YSYEKL. This CDR3 spans 15 amino acids.

V and J are TRBV6-5 and TRBJ1-1; D perhaps matches TRBD1 (5 bases). The V gene's germline CDR1 is MNHEY and CDR2 SVGAGI. This CDR3 is 15 amino acids long. V was pared by 0 bases and J by 1 base, with 9 bases between. CDR3 nucleotides: TGTGCCAGCAGTTACTCGGGAGGGGAGAACACTGAAGCTTTCTTT. It yields the protein CASSYSGGENTEAFF.

The chain joins TRBV19 to TRBJ1-1; D remains unclear. The CDR3 is 12 amino acids. Per germline, CDR1 LNHDA and CDR2 SQIVND (reference sequence). Trimming cost V 9 bases and J 0 bases, with 8 bases left between them. The CDR3 spells CASSTLNTEAFF. CDR3 sequence (DNA): TGTGCCAGCTCGACACTGAACACTGAAGCTTTCTTT.

This rearrangement joins TRBV11-2 to TRBJ2-2; D might be TRBD2 (6 bases). This CDR3 spans 14 amino acids. Germline CDR1 SGHAT, CDR2 FQNNGV. The V and J ends lost 2 bases and 7 bases respectively, with 11 bases between them. The CDR3 region is CASSLKRVYGELFF. The CDR3, as DNA: TGTGCCAGCAGCTTAAAGCGGGTCTACGGGGAGCTGTTTTTT.

The V call is TRBV28, the J call TRBJ2-5, with D possibly TRBD1 on 6 matching bases. Germline CDR1 MDHEN, CDR2 SYDVKM. The CDR3 sequence is 16 residues long. Trimming took 8 bases from V and 0 from J, leaving 19 bases between them. CDR3 protein: CASGIRQVTYQETQYF. The CDR3 coding sequence is TGTGCCAGCGGGATCCGACAGGTCACGTACCAAGAGACCCAGTACTTC.

The gene calls are TRBV6-5 and TRBJ2-6, with D perhaps matching TRBD1 (5 bases). CDR1 and CDR2 (germline): MNHEY, SVGAGI. Deletions cut 5 bases from V and 0 bases from J, with 8 bases between. CDR3 length: 15 amino acids. The CDR3 spells CASSIQVSGANVLTF. In nucleotides, the CDR3 is TGTGCCAGCAGTATACAGGTCTCTGGGGCCAACGTCCTGACTTTC.

The chain combines TRBV6-5 with TRBJ2-7; D remains unclear. Germline-derived CDR1 and CDR2 are MNHEY and SVGAGI. The CDR3 is 13 amino acids. V shed 4 bases and J shed 3 bases, with 10 bases lying between them. CDR3 amino acids: CASSLGRLYEQYF. CDR3 sequence (DNA): TGTGCCAGCAGTTTGGGCAGGCTCTACGAGCAGTACTTC.

The sample holds one count of this clone. V is TRBV7-9 and J is TRBJ1-1; 7 bases are shared with TRBD1. Per the germline V gene, CDR1 is SEHNR and CDR2 is FQNEAQ (reference sequence). CDR3 length equals 13 residues. The ends lost 5 bases at V and 5 bases at J; junction bases unmatched: 5. CDR3 sequence (DNA): TGTGCCAGCAGCAAGGGACAGAGTACTGAAGCTTTCTTT. Its translation is CASSKGQSTEAFF.

The V gene is TRBV7-2, the J gene TRBJ2-7; a possible D gene is TRBD1 (5 bases). This CDR3 has 12 amino acids. The ends were cut back, 6 bases at V and 6 bases at J, with 12 bases in the middle. The V gene's germline CDR1 is SGHTA and CDR2 FQGNSA. The CDR3 loop reads CASSRSRGEQYF. The CDR3 region has the DNA TGTGCCAGCAGTCGCAGTAGGGGCGAGCAGTACTTC.

V usage is TRBV10-1 and J usage is TRBJ2-3; a possible D gene is TRBD2 (6 bases). The germline CDR1 and CDR2 sequences are WNHNN and SYGVQD (reference sequence). The CDR3 has 15 residues. Trimming stripped 3 bases from V and 0 bases from J, with 10 bases between. CDR3 in amino acids: CASSEYGGSTDTQYF. CDR3 in DNA: TGCGCCAGCAGTGAATACGGGGGTAGCACAGATACGCAGTATTTT.

The V and J genes are TRBV29-1 and TRBJ1-2; no definite D call. The CDR3 covers 15 residues. Per germline, CDR1 SQVTM and CDR2 ANQGSEA. With 3 bases removed from V and 6 bases from J, the gap between germline ends came to 20 bases. The CDR3 nucleotides read TGCAGCGTTGACGGCTACTCAGGATCGACGAATGGCTACACCTTC. It translates to CSVDGYSGSTNGYTF. The variable domain in full, with the rest retrieved from reference TRBV29-1 and TRBJ1-2, is SAVISQKPSRDICQRGTSLTIQCQVDSQVTMMFWYRQQPGQSLTLIATANQGSEATYESGFVIDKFPISRPNLTFSTLTVSNMSPEDSSIYLCSVDGYSGSTNGYTFGSGTRLTVV.

The gene calls are TRBV5-1 and TRBJ2-7; a possible D gene is TRBD2 (6 bases). Trimming shortened V by 1 base and J by 0 bases, and 8 bases separated the two germline ends. Per the germline V gene, CDR1 is SGHRS and CDR2 is YFSETQ. There are 14 residues in the CDR3. This CDR3 reads CASSLMGGSYEQYF. DNA of the CDR3: TGCGCCAGCAGCTTGATGGGAGGCTCCTACGAGCAGTACTTC.

The V gene is TRBV5-4, the J gene TRBJ1-2; D possibly corresponds to TRBD1 (5 bases). V lost 3 bases to trimming and J lost 8 bases, with 11 bases between them. CDR3 size: 12 residues. Germline V gives CDR1 SGHNT, CDR2 YYREEE (reference sequence). CDR3 amino acids: CASSWDGGGYTF. The CDR3 coding sequence is TGTGCCAGCAGCTGGGACGGAGGCGGCTACACCTTC.

The chain carries TRBV28 and TRBJ2-5; weak D call: TRBD2 (5 bases). The CDR3 has 18 amino acids. In germline, CDR1 is MDHEN, CDR2 SYDVKM. Trimming took 4 bases from V and 4 from J, leaving 25 bases between them. The CDR3: CASSSLGRGSDIRETQYF. CDR3 nucleotide sequence: TGTGCCAGCAGTTCGTTGGGAAGAGGGTCTGACATCCGAGAGACCCAGTACTTC. The complete variable domain, with remaining parts taken from reference TRBV28 and TRBJ2-5, reads DVKVTQSSRYLVKRTGEKVFLECVQDMDHENMFWYRQDPGLGLRLIYFSYDVKMKEKGDIPEGYSVSREKKERFSLILESASTNQTSMYLCASSSLGRGSDIRETQYFGPGTRLLVL.

This rearrangement joins TRBV18 to TRBJ2-7, with a tentative D call TRBD2 (7 bases). CDR1 KGHSH and CDR2 LQKENI come from the germline V gene. Trimming took off 0 bases at V and 5 bases at J, with 8 bases between the two ends. This CDR3 is 13 amino acids long. The CDR3 bases are TGTGCCAGCTCACCACCAGGGGGGGACGAGCAGTACTTC. It translates to CASSPPGGDEQYF.

The chain couples TRBV6-5 to TRBJ2-5, with a possible D match to TRBD1 (7 bases). This CDR3 is 14 amino acids long. The ends were cut back, 5 bases at V and 1 base at J, with 11 bases in the middle. CDR1 and CDR2 (germline): MNHEY, SVGAGI. The DNA of the CDR3 is TGTGCCAGCAGTCCAGGGGGGATCCAAGAGACCCAGTACTTC. It encodes CASSPGGIQETQYF.

This rearrangement joins TRBV7-2 to TRBJ1-5, with D unclear. The germline V gene has CDR1 SGHTA and CDR2 FQGNSA. This CDR3 has 16 amino acids. The ends were cut back, 1 base at V and 0 bases at J, with 10 bases in the middle. This CDR3 reads CASSLESWYSNQPQHF. CDR3 sequence (DNA): TGTGCCAGCAGCTTAGAGTCCTGGTATAGCAATCAGCCCCAGCATTTT.

The chain couples TRBV25-1 to TRBJ2-7; 7 nucleotides match TRBD2. This CDR3 is 11 amino acids long. The V segment lost 6 bases and the J segment 6 bases; nucleotides outside the gene matches: 2. Germline V gives CDR1 MGHDK, CDR2 SYGVNS. The CDR3 is CASRTSSEQYF. DNA for the CDR3: TGTGCCAGCAGGACTAGCAGCGAGCAGTACTTC.

The chain recombines TRBV6-5 with TRBJ2-1; 7 positions match TRBD2. The CDR3 has 14 amino acids. CDR1 and CDR2 from the germline V gene are MNHEY and SVGAGI. Losses at the gene ends were 2 bases for V and 7 bases for J; bases not matched to a gene: 5. The CDR3 is CASSYGGSRNEQFF. The CDR3 DNA follows: TGTGCCAGCAGTTACGGCGGGAGTAGGAATGAGCAGTTCTTC.

The chain combines TRBV14 with TRBJ2-2, with D uncertain. This CDR3 has 14 residues. Deletions cut 1 base from V and 1 base from J, with 4 bases between. The germline V gene has CDR1 SGHDN and CDR2 FVKESK. CDR3 sequence reads: CASSQVRNTGELFF. The CDR3 nucleotides read TGTGCCAGCAGCCAAGTTCGGAACACCGGGGAGCTGTTTTTT.

This clone is a singleton in its sample. CDR3 nucleotides: TGTGCCAGCAGCGCCGGACTAGCGGGAGGCGCCTACAATGAGCAGTTCTTC. As protein: CASSAGLAGGAYNEQFF. This chain links TRBV9 with TRBJ2-1; the match to TRBD2 covers 14 bases. The CDR3 extends over 17 amino acids. Trimming at V came to 3 bases and at J to 2 bases, leaving 4 bases not matched to a gene. In germline, CDR1 is SGDLS, CDR2 YYNGEE.

The CDR3 reads CASTLTGMGGYTF. The CDR3 coding sequence is TGTGCCAGTACCCTGACAGGGATGGGCGGCTACACCTTC. The rearrangement uses TRBV19 and TRBJ1-2; 7 nucleotides agree with TRBD1. Trimming at V came to 7 bases and at J to 8 bases, leaving 10 bases not matched to a gene. Germline V gene lookup returns CDR1 LNHDA and CDR2 SQIVND (reference sequence). CDR3 length equals 13 residues. The variable domain in full, with the rest retrieved from reference TRBV19 and TRBJ1-2, is DGGITQSPKYLFRKEGQNVTLSCEQNLNHDAMYWYRQDPGQGLRLIYYSQIVNDFQKGDIAEGYSVSREKKESFPLTVTSAQKNPTAFYLCASTLTGMGGYTFGSGTRLTVV.

The gene calls are TRBV5-6 and TRBJ2-1; D might be TRBD2 (5 bases). Trimming pared 2 bases from V and 7 bases from J, leaving 16 bases between. This CDR3 is built from 15 residues. Germline V gives CDR1 SGHDT, CDR2 YYEEEE. The CDR3 is CASSFREGNGNEQFF. As DNA, the CDR3 is TGTGCCAGCAGCTTTCGAGAGGGCAACGGGAATGAGCAGTTCTTC.

The gene calls are TRBV4-1 and TRBJ2-1, with TRBD2 identical over 9 bases. CDR3 length equals 15 residues. With 1 base clipped from V and 2 bases from J, the junction kept 0 bases outside the gene matches. Germline V gene lookup returns CDR1 MGHRA and CDR2 YSYEKL. CDR3 residues: CASSQASGAYNEQFF. For the CDR3, the DNA is TGCGCCAGCAGCCAAGCTAGCGGGGCCTACAATGAGCAGTTCTTC.

This chain uses TRBV6-5 with TRBJ1-2; 7 positions match TRBD1. In germline, CDR1 is MNHEY, CDR2 SVGAGI. This CDR3 comprises 13 residues. J gave up 3 bases and V 4 bases, and 2 bases lay outside the gene matches. This CDR3 is CASSLGTDYGYTF. In DNA, the CDR3 is TGTGCCAGCAGTTTGGGGACAGACTATGGCTACACCTTC.

This rearrangement joins TRBV5-4 to TRBJ1-1; D is undetermined. CDR1 is SGHNT and CDR2 is YYREEE in the germline V gene (reference sequence). V was trimmed by 4 bases and J by 0 bases, leaving 7 bases between them. This CDR3 has 13 amino acids. CDR3 region: CASSQAVNTEAFF. CDR3 in DNA: TGTGCCAGCAGCCAGGCAGTGAACACTGAAGCTTTCTTT.

This sequence joins TRBV24-1 and TRBJ2-1; 11 bases match TRBD2. The CDR3 is 15 amino acids. Looked up from germline, CDR1 is KGHDR and CDR2 is SFDVKD. Trimming took 5 bases from V and 9 from J; bases not matched to a gene: 8. The CDR3 sequence: CATSGTSGSEVEQFF. The CDR3 bases are TGTGCCACCAGTGGAACTAGCGGGAGTGAGGTTGAGCAGTTCTTC.

The rearrangement links TRBV19 to TRBJ1-6; a possible D gene is TRBD1 (5 bases). Trimming took off 1 base at V and 10 bases at J, with 11 bases between the two ends. This CDR3 contains 14 residues. CDR1 is LNHDA, CDR2 SQIVND, per germline (reference sequence). In nucleotides, the CDR3 is TGTGCCAGTAGTATAGTTGGGGGGAACTCACCCCTCCACTTT. Residues: CASSIVGGNSPLHF. The entire variable domain, with the rest obtained from reference TRBV19 and TRBJ1-6, is as follows: DGGITQSPKYLFRKEGQNVTLSCEQNLNHDAMYWYRQDPGQGLRLIYYSQIVNDFQKGDIAEGYSVSREKKESFPLTVTSAQKNPTAFYLCASSIVGGNSPLHFGNGTRLTVT.

In this sample, this clone turned up once. The chain uses TRBV9 and TRBJ2-3, with D unclear. CDR1 and CDR2 from the germline V gene are SGDLS and YYNGEE. This CDR3 spans 16 amino acids. The germline V and J ends were trimmed by 0 bases and 3 bases, with 14 bases remaining between them. CDR3 amino acids: CASSVVGGSVTDTQYF. As DNA, the CDR3 is TGTGCCAGCAGCGTAGTAGGTGGGTCGGTGACAGATACGCAGTATTTT. The whole variable domain, filled in from reference TRBV9 and TRBJ2-3, reads DSGVTQTPKHLITATGQRVTLRCSPRSGDLSVYWYQQSLDQGLQFLIQYYNGEERAKGNILERFSAQQFPDLHSELNLSSLELGDSALYFCASSVVGGSVTDTQYFGPGTRLTVL.